The present T cell receptor beta chain was sequenced within a study of blood T cell repertoires in COVID-19 (dated by TCRdb to about 2020). In terms of the full investigation: Collaborator samples came from the United States, Italy and Spain and covered acute and convalescent phases of COVID-19. Samples came from the ongoing ImmuneRACE study (first 160 participants) plus 1,254 subjects from 6 global collaborators. The repertoires were released in a freely available public database meant as a resource for research on the immune response to SARS-CoV-2. Nearly every sample came with metadata listing a de-identified subject ID, COVID-19 status, age in years and sex. Deeply sampled blood TCRbeta repertoires from subjects exposed to, actively infected with, or recovered from COVID-19 were included in the dataset. The prospective study material was composed of cDNA or gDNA derived from T cells, B-cell-depleted T cells, or PBMCs. Where HLA class I and class II types were available, the types were taken from metadata supplied by the sample provider, not from assay-based typing.

The immunoSEQ Assay, a bias-controlled multiplex PCR, was used to amplify TCRbeta CDR3 regions from genomic DNA. As for how the authors treated the data: The number of nucleated cells in each sample was estimated by amplification of reference gene primers within the assay. Sequence reads were collapsed and filtered to measure the absolute abundance of every unique TCRbeta CDR3 rearrangement. Productive Simpson clonality was computed per sample as the square root of Simpson's diversity index over productive rearrangements. TCRdb provides this immuneACCESS table in a form limited to in-frame rearrangements. Some clones are lacking; in checked studies, under half of them reflect an unresolved V gene, and why the rest are absent is not known. V, J and clone size are those of that table, while D and trimming were read from the DNA. Within this sample are approximately 390,000 clones, with over 75% of them counted one time only. Approximately 2.1% of the sample lies in the top ten.

About this clone: Its antigen specificity is not known. Base qualities are not recorded, but no much larger clone differs from it by a single base.

Enrolling through a virtual design, the prospective study's participants ranged in age from about 18 to 100 years and lived across around 25 United States geographic areas. In the prospective study, cohorts were assigned on the basis of participant-reported clinical history obtained from a screening survey and a study questionnaire. Mobile phlebotomists in the prospective study collected whole blood, serum and a nasopharyngeal or oropharyngeal swab from every participant. Additional blood draws and questionnaires over an approximately two-month period could optionally be provided by prospective study participants. Prospective study blood samples were shipped either frozen or at room temperature before DNA extraction. For CDR1 and CDR2, the germline V gene lists MGHDK and SYGVNS. V loses 0 bases, J loses 1 base, and the germline ends lie 9 bases apart. The CDR3 measures 15 amino acids from cysteine to phenylalanine. The CDR3 DNA has 45 bases and is translated from base 1.

Study-wide conclusions, independent of this receptor: How much clinical and demographic metadata was included differed by source and by participant, and the metadata was provided uncurated.

The receptor was derived from a woman aged 40-49 years with acute COVID-19. Sequenced input: PBMCs or T cells enriched from blood (not recorded which). This chain is built from TRBV25-1 and TRBJ1-1; the D segment could be TRBD1, given 6 matching bases. The CDR3: CASSEYGRGNTEAFF. Read as DNA, the sequence is TGTGCCAGCAGTGAATATGGCAGGGGGAACACTGAAGCTTTCTTT.